This T cell receptor beta chain was sequenced during a study of T cells in Graves' hyperthyroidism and ophthalmopathy (dated by TCRdb to the late 2010s). Study-level background: Peripheral blood samples were taken at initial diagnosis, before any treatment was given. Following sampling, methimazole starting at 30 mg daily was given to hyperthyroidism patients, and high-dose intravenous methylprednisolone was given to ophthalmopathy patients. TCR V-J signatures able to tell the groups apart were searched for in a discovery cohort of 100 or so patients, of whom roughly 42 had Graves' ophthalmopathy and 55 to 65 had stable Graves' hyperthyroidism. The paper reports TCR Vbeta CDR3 sequencing of 130 to 150 peripheral blood samples: 43 ophthalmopathy, about 75 hyperthyroidism and approximately 17 progressor patients. Prospective prediction of ophthalmopathy was tested in an independent validation cohort of approximately 19 hyperthyroidism patients and 17 patients who later progressed to ophthalmopathy. For training and testing, the 100 or so patients in the discovery cohort were randomly divided in a 7:3 ratio. In addition, the study compared T-cell repertoires in thyroid tissue and in blood from six Graves' hyperthyroidism patients. Overall study outcomes, separate from this receptor: In validation, progression to ophthalmopathy was predicted by the model with 70.59% sensitivity and around 76% specificity, a median of 6.5 months before onset. Blood samples also contained most of the expanded thyroid clonotypes (frequency above 0.001), which suggests that blood repertoires may reflect thyroid immune responses. No statistical method was used to set the sample size in advance, and investigators knew the group allocation. A 13 V-J signature model separated ophthalmopathy from stable hyperthyroidism, with around 91% sensitivity and 81.08% specificity in cross-validation and 80%/75% in testing.

The TCR beta CDR3 regions were amplified from the RNA transcripts. For the first round of RT-PCR on the TCR CDR3, the HTBI primer set was used together with the Qiagen OneStep RT-PCR kit. Libraries were constructed in a second round of multiplex PCR, after which size selection and purification were carried out. Libraries were sequenced paired-end with 100 bp reads on an Illumina HiSeq2000. The authors' analysis ran thus. SOAPnuke was used to process the raw data, with reads discarded if the reads contained adapters or uncalled bases, had a mean Phred below 15, or lacked an exact constant-primer or identifier match. COPE v1.2.5 was used to merge high-quality paired reads, and clonotypes were defined as unique nucleotide sequences. MiTCR v1.1 was used to align the clonotypes against IMGT TRBV, TRBD and TRBJ reference segments. The analysis included only V-J combinations with a frequency above 0.0001, which together covered approximately 99% of the repertoires. The TCS score was defined as F50 (clonal expansion) divided by E x V (chaos), with BLOSUM62-based TCRdist calculated between CDR3 peptides within each V-J. Welch's t-statistics and random forest reduced 500 to 650 V-J features to roughly 13, which were used in a naive Bayes classifier (R e1071). TCRdb passed the public sequencing reads through fastp at Q25 and MiXCR, retaining productive beta sequences. Every CDR3 protein is listed once, alongside the most common genes and DNA of its rows. The V and J calls here are based on TCRdb, not the publication. Recorded for this sample are tens of thousands of distinct CDR3 sequences; about 50% of them occurred a single time. In total, the top ten clones hold 5.5% to 8% of the sample.

This clonotype was seen ten or more times. It lacks a known antigen. No much larger clonotype is one base removed from it; base qualities were not supplied. Hyperthyroidism patients were newly diagnosed, with disease duration under 2 months, and aged 18 to 65 years. The study excluded patients with uncontrolled infections, other autoimmune diseases, pregnancy or lactation. Diagnoses relied on clinical symptoms, serum thyroxine and TRAb, thyroid ultrasound and orbital computed tomography. Blood from progressor patients was collected at the time of first diagnosis with hyperthyroidism, before any ophthalmopathy symptoms had appeared. PBMCs were separated from roughly 10 ml of fresh peripheral blood using Ficoll-Paque density gradient centrifugation. Patients classed as progressors first received a Graves' hyperthyroidism diagnosis and then went on to develop ophthalmopathy during follow-up. Trizol reagent was used to extract total RNA, and RNA quality was then checked on an Agilent 2100 Bioanalyzer.

Material for sequencing was blood. The sequence was collected from a woman aged 50 to 60 with Graves' hyperthyroidism that later progressed to Graves' ophthalmopathy.

The sequence in DNA is TGCAGTGCTAGAGAAAACCAACAAGAGACCCAGTACTTC. This yields the protein CSARENQQETQYF. In this chain, TRBV20-1 is recombined with TRBJ2-5; no D gene call is confident. From the germline V gene (reference sequence), CDR1 is DFQATT and CDR2 is SNEGSKA. V was cut back by 0 bases and J by 2 bases, leaving a gap of 7 bases between them. The CDR3 goes from the cysteine to the phenylalanine over 13 residues. The kept DNA is CDR3 alone, 39 bases in frame from the first base.